This T cell receptor (beta chain) was identified in a study of vaccination effects on CD4 cells after COVID-19. Study-wide context: Two doses of BNT162b2 or mRNA-1273 vaccine were administered to participants. The study, taken as a whole, reports: Clones that were induced by infection or by vaccine showed marked contraction late after vaccination.

V lost 7 bases and J 3 bases, leaving 12 bases between the germline ends. Germline assignment: CDR1 SNHLY and CDR2 FYNNEI. This CDR3 is 14 amino acids long. The protocol was immunoSEQ multiplex PCR, while the TCRdb copy is restricted to in-frame clones and leaves out a portion. Of roughly 63,000 clones in the sample, roughly 80% are singletons; the top ten hold 12%. This clone has just a few counts. Its antigen remains unidentified. CD4+ T cells specific for antigen were expanded with viral peptide pools by the ViraFEST assay before sequencing. Isolation of CD4+ T cells took place after nine to ten days of culture. Vaccine recipients, nucleocapsid antibody negative, had no prior SARS-CoV-2 infection.

The sequencing here drew on CD4+ T cells from PBMCs cultured with SARS-CoV-2 spike peptides, taken before COVID-19 vaccination. The clonotype comes from a human donor who received a COVID-19 vaccine. The V gene is TRBV2, the J gene TRBJ2-2; tentatively, D is TRBD1 or TRBD2 (5 bases each). The CDR3 here is CASKWDGDTGELFF. The CDR3 DNA sequence: TGTGCCAGCAAATGGGACGGTGACACCGGGGAGCTGTTTTTT. The complete variable domain, with remaining parts taken from reference TRBV2 and TRBJ2-2, reads EPEVTQTPSHQVTQMGQEVILRCVPISNHLYFYWYRQILGQKVEFLVSFYNNEISEKSEIFDDQFSVERPDGSNFTLKIRSTKLEDSAMYFCASKWDGDTGELFFGEGSRLTVL.